The T cell receptor beta chain described here comes from a study of T cells in Graves' hyperthyroidism and ophthalmopathy. Looking at the study overall: Any treatment followed the collection of peripheral blood at initial diagnosis. Whole-study findings and limits: Most thyroid clonotypes expanded above 0.001 appeared in blood too. In simple terms, a model built on 13 V-J features told ophthalmopathy apart from stable hyperthyroidism.

TCR beta CDR3 region amplification was performed from RNA transcripts. HTBI primers were used for first-round RT-PCR of the TCR CDR3. One entry per CDR3 protein results from TCRdb running MiXCR on the multiplex PCR reads. The sample has 600,000 to 850,000 distinct CDR3 sequences; about 19% are singletons. This clonotype came up a few times. Its matching antigen is unknown. Exclusion of a patient resulted from uncontrolled infection, other autoimmune disease, pregnancy or lactation. The sequencing input was blood. The receptor was isolated from a woman aged 45 to 65 with Graves' hyperthyroidism that later progressed to Graves' ophthalmopathy.

CDR3 residues: CASSAGTIEGTQYF. The CDR3 bases are TGTGCCAGCAGCGCCGGGACTATAGAAGGGACCCAGTACTTC. This chain joins TRBV3-1 and TRBJ2-5, with 7 bases matching TRBD2. Per the germline V gene, CDR1 is LGHDT and CDR2 is YNNKEL (reference sequence). The CDR3 is 14 residues long. Trimming removed 5 bases from V and 7 bases from J; junction bases left unmatched: 10.